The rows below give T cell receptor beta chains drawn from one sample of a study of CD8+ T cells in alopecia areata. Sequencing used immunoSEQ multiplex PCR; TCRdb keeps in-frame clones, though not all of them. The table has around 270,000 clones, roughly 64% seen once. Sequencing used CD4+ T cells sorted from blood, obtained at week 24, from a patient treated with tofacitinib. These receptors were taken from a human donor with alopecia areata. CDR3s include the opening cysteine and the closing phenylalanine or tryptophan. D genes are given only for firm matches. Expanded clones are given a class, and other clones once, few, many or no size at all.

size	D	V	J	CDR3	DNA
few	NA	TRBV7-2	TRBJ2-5	CASSPQETQYF	TGTGCCAGCAGCCCACAAGAGACCCAGTACTTC
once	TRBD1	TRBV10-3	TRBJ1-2	CAISSGTVTKYGYTF	TGTGCCATCAGCTCCGGGACAGTTACTAAGTATGGCTACACCTTC
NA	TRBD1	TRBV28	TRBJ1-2	CASSTGGAFYGYTF	TGTGCCAGCAGTACAGGGGGCGCGTTTTATGGCTACACCTTC
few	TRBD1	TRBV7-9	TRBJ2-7	CASSPRTGVEQYF	TGTGCCAGCAGCCCCAGGACAGGGGTCGAGCAGTACTTC
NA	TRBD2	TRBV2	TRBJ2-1	CASSLGTSFIHEQFF	TGTGCCAGCAGTTTGGGGACTAGCTTTATCCATGAGCAGTTCTTC
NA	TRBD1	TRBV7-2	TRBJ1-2	CASSLGQGGNYGYTF	TGTGCCAGCAGCTTGGGACAGGGGGGGAACTATGGCTACACCTTC
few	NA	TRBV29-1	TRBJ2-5	CSVEYGGRQTQYF	TGCAGCGTTGAATACGGGGGGCGACAGACCCAGTACTTC
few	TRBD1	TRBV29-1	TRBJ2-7	CSAGTDYEQYF	TGCAGCGCCGGGACAGACTACGAGCAGTACTTC
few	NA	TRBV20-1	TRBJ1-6	CSASPHSPLHF	TGCAGTGCTAGCCCCCATTCACCCCTCCACTTT
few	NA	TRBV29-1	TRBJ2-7	CSVQLNRRSEQYF	TGCAGCGTACAACTCAACCGGCGGAGCGAGCAGTACTTC
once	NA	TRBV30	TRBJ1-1	CAWSVWGPNTEAFF	TGTGCCTGGAGTGTCTGGGGCCCGAACACTGAAGCTTTCTTT
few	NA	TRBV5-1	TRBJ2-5	CASSLEIGSSGETQYF	TGCGCCAGCAGCTTGGAAATTGGCAGCTCGGGGGAGACCCAGTACTTC
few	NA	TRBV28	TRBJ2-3	CASSPHPGDTQYF	TGTGCCAGCAGTCCACATCCGGGAGATACGCAGTATTTT
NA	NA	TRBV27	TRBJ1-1	CASTLDPEAFF	TGTGCCAGCACCCTGGACCCTGAAGCTTTCTTT
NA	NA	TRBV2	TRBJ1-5	CASSEGAQAGNQPQHF	TGTGCCAGCAGTGAAGGGGCACAAGCAGGCAATCAGCCCCAGCATTTT
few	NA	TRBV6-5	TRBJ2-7	CASRASWGVYEQYF	TGTGCCAGCAGAGCCTCGTGGGGGGTATACGAGCAGTACTTC
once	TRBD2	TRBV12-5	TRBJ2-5	CASGLGLAGAETQYF	TGTGCTAGTGGTTTGGGACTAGCGGGGGCAGAGACCCAGTACTTC
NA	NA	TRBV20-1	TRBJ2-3	CSGRATDTQYF	TGCAGCGGACGGGCTACAGATACGCAGTATTTT
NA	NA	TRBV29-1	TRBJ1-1	CSVPVWGSNTEAFF	TGCAGCGTTCCAGTTTGGGGGTCGAACACTGAAGCTTTCTTT
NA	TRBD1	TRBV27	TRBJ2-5	CASSPRQGREETQYF	TGTGCCAGCAGTCCAAGACAGGGAAGAGAAGAGACCCAGTACTTC
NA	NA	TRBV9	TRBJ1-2	CASSVGHFANYGYTF	TGTGCCAGCAGCGTGGGACATTTTGCTAACTATGGCTACACCTTC
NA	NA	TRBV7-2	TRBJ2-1	CASSFQRYIYNEQFF	TGTGCCAGCAGCTTCCAGCGGTACATCTACAATGAGCAGTTCTTC
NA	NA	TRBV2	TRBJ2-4	CASSSTSLKNIQYF	TGTGCCAGCAGTTCAACTAGCCTCAAAAACATTCAGTACTTC
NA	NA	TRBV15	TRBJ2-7	CATSRDQLGYEQYF	TGTGCCACCAGCAGAGATCAACTAGGGTACGAGCAGTACTTC
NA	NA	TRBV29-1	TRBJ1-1	CSGGRGETEAFF	TGCAGCGGTGGGAGGGGGGAAACTGAAGCTTTCTTT
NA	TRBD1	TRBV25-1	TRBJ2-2	CASSVGTGGWATGELFF	TGTGCCAGCAGTGTGGGAACAGGGGGCTGGGCCACCGGGGAGCTGTTTTTT
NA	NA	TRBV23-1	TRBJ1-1	CASSQRGDKARNTEAFF	TGCGCCAGCAGTCAAAGAGGGGACAAGGCGAGGAACACTGAAGCTTTCTTT
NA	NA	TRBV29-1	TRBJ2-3	CSVEEGDHSDTQYF	TGCAGCGTTGAAGAAGGGGACCATTCAGATACGCAGTATTTT
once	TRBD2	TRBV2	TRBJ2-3	CASSRASGGIDTQYF	TGTGCCAGCAGTCGAGCTAGCGGGGGGATAGATACGCAGTATTTT
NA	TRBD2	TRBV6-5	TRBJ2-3	CASRVAGGRDTQYF	TGTGCCAGCAGGGTAGCGGGGGGGCGGGATACGCAGTATTTT
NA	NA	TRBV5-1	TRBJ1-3	CASSRDSSGNTIYF	TGCGCCAGCAGCCGGGATTCCTCTGGAAACACCATATATTTT
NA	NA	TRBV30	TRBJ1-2	CAWSAPPAGYTF	TGTGCCTGGAGTGCACCCCCGGCGGGCTACACCTTC
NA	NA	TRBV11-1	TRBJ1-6	CASSLDGTSGAPLHF	TGTGCCAGCAGCTTAGATGGGACGTCTGGGGCACCCCTCCACTTT
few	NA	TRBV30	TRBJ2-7	CAWSVPLVYEQYF	TGTGCCTGGAGTGTTCCTTTAGTCTACGAGCAGTACTTC
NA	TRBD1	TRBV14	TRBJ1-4	CASSPTGPVGLFF	TGTGCCAGCAGCCCGACAGGGCCCGTGGGACTGTTTTTT
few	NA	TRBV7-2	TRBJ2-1	CASSSFPGQPIF	TGTGCCAGCAGCTCGTTTCCGGGACAACCTATCTTC
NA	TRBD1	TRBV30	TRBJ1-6	CAWNRGHSPLHF	TGTGCCTGGAACAGGGGGCATTCACCCCTCCACTTT
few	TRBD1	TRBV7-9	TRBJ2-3	CASSSSTGTGFTDTQYF	TGTGCCAGCAGCTCTTCCACCGGGACAGGCTTCACAGATACGCAGTATTTT
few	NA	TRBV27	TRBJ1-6	CASSFGVFYNSPLHF	TGTGCCAGCAGTTTTGGGGTCTTCTATAATTCACCCCTCCACTTT
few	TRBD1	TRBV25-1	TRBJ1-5	CASSEMGQGGNGNQPQHF	TGTGCCAGCAGTGAAATGGGACAGGGTGGTAACGGCAATCAGCCCCAGCATTTT
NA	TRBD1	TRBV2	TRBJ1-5	CASRRVRTGTDYQPQHF	TGTGCCAGCCGTCGGGTTAGGACAGGGACAGATTATCAGCCCCAGCATTTT
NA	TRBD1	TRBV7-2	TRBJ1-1	CASSSSSTGLIDTEAFF	TGTGCCAGCAGCTCGTCTTCGACAGGGTTGATCGACACTGAAGCTTTCTTT
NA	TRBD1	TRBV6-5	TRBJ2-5	CASSLTGGQETQYF	TGTGCCAGCAGTTTAACAGGGGGCCAAGAGACCCAGTACTTC
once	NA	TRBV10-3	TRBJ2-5	CATRTAQETQYF	TGTGCCACCAGGACAGCGCAAGAGACCCAGTACTTC
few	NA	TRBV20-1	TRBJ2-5	CSASEAGTQYF	TGCAGTGCTAGTGAGGCGGGGACCCAGTACTTC
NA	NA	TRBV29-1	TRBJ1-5	CSVEENPNQPQHF	TGCAGCGTTGAAGAGAACCCCAATCAGCCCCAGCATTTT
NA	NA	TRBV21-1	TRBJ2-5	CASSNRNRDSKETQYF	TGTGCCAGCAGCAACCGTAACCGGGACAGTAAAGAGACCCAGTACTTC
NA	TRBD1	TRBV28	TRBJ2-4	CAHAGGTKNIQYF	TGTGCACACGCAGGGGGAACCAAAAACATTCAGTACTTC
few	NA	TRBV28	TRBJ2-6	CASRAIVSGANVLTF	TGTGCCAGCAGAGCTATCGTCTCTGGGGCCAACGTCCTGACTTTC
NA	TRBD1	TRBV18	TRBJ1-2	CASSPPGTGNYGYTF	TGTGCCAGCTCACCCCCCGGGACAGGGAACTATGGCTACACCTTC
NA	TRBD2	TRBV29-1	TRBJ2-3	CSVPSGLAGGQVHSDTQYF	TGCAGCGTTCCCTCGGGGCTAGCGGGGGGGCAGGTCCACTCCGATACGCAGTATTTT
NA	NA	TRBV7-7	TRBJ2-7	CASSLGLAGEQYF	TGTGCTAGCAGCTTAGGGCTAGCCGGCGAGCAGTACTTC
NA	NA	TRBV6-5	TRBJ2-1	CASSYVSSYNEQFF	TGTGCCAGCAGTTATGTTAGCTCCTACAATGAGCAGTTCTTC
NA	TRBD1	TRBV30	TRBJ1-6	CAWSDGQGGNSPLHF	TGTGCCTGGAGTGACGGACAGGGTGGCAATTCACCCCTCCACTTT